Sequencing of this T cell receptor (beta chain) was carried out in a study of T cells in Graves' hyperthyroidism and ophthalmopathy. Findings of the study overall: Through a model of 13 V-J features, ophthalmopathy was separated from stable hyperthyroidism.

From RNA transcripts, TCR beta CDR3 regions were amplified. Primed by the HTBI set, a first-round RT-PCR was run on the TCR CDR3. TCRdb reanalysed the multiplex PCR reads using MiXCR and keeps one entry per CDR3 protein. The sample carries around 440,000 distinct CDR3 sequences, approximately 14% recorded once. The CDR3 runs 12 residues. Germline V lookup: CDR1 GTSNPN, CDR2 SVGIG (reference sequence). The V end was cut by 4 bases, the J end by 6 bases, with 12 bases between. This clonotype showed up many times. What it recognizes is unknown. Source material for PBMCs was less than 12 ml fresh peripheral blood.

This chain joins TRBV30 and TRBJ1-1; TRBD1 might be the D (6 bases). The sample consisted of blood. This clonotype originated in a woman aged 18-29 years with Graves' hyperthyroidism. The CDR3 coding sequence is TGTGCCTGGATTACAGGGTTAGCTGAAGCTTTCTTT. This gives the protein CAWITGLAEAFF. Looking up the rest from reference TRBV30 and TRBJ1-1 gives the full variable domain: SQTIHQWPATLVQPVGSPLSLECTVEGTSNPNLYWYRQAAGRGLQLLFYSVGIGQISSEVPQNLSASRPQDRQFILSSKKLLLSDSGFYLCAWITGLAEAFFGQGTRLTVV.